The TCR beta chain under discussion was sequenced for a study of cytomegalovirus exposure and HLA in healthy donors. General study results and limits: Researchers catalogued roughly 170 TCR beta chains as cytomegalovirus-associated. The tendency of first-cohort TCR clusters to co-occur in the 90 to 150 validation repertoires emerged from a later analysis.

Libraries were prepared by immunoSEQ multiplex PCR; TCRdb keeps only in-frame clonotypes and omits some of them. The data hold 250,000 to 350,000 clones, with roughly 90% observed a single time. A remark on this clone: Its antigen is unidentified.

The donors were members of the roughly 130-subject validation cohort (separate from the roughly 680-subject first cohort). Sequencing was done on a sample of PBMCs. This receptor was taken from a man aged 30 to 45 in good health and CMV-seronegative.

CDR3 loop: CASSSKPVEETQYF. The CDR3 DNA follows: TGTGCCAGCAGCTCAAAACCGGTGGAGGAGACCCAGTACTTC. This sequence joins TRBV5-5 and TRBJ2-5; D gene unclear. CDR1 and CDR2 (germline): SGHKS, YYEKEE (reference sequence). Trimming cost V 3 bases and J 5 bases, with 14 bases left between them. The CDR3 runs 14 residues.